Listed below are T cell receptor beta chains from one sample, sequenced in a study of cytomegalovirus exposure and HLA in healthy donors. Data came from immunoSEQ multiplex PCR; TCRdb stores just in-frame clones and leaves some out. Among over 50,000 clones, about 96% were seen once, and the ten largest hold 1% to 1.5%. Sequencing input: PBMCs. These receptors were collected from a woman younger than 30 in good health and CMV-seronegative. Each CDR3 is given with its conserved first and last residue. D genes are given only for firm matches. A row's size may be missing; if present it is once, few, many or a size class.

v_gene,abundance,d_gene,j_gene,CDR3nt,CDR3aa
TRBV2,NA,TRBD1,TRBJ2-7,TGTGCCAGCAGGGCCGGGACAGGGACTTCCTACGAGCAGTACTTC,CASRAGTGTSYEQYF
TRBV5-1,NA,TRBD2,TRBJ2-1,TGCGCCAGCAGTGCGGCGGGAGGGCCTCCTGAGCAGTTCTTC,CASSAAGGPPEQFF
TRBV7-8,NA,NA,TRBJ2-3,TGTGCCAGCAGGGGAAGTGGGGCGGGGAGCACAGATACGCAGTATTTT,CASRGSGAGSTDTQYF
TRBV5-1,NA,NA,TRBJ2-5,TGCGCCAGCAGCTTGGCCGGGATTGACTTGGAGACCCAGTACTTC,CASSLAGIDLETQYF
TRBV28,NA,NA,TRBJ2-3,TGTGCCAGCAGTTCAGCGGCCGGGCTAGCAACAGATACGCAGTATTTT,CASSSAAGLATDTQYF
TRBV20-1,NA,NA,TRBJ1-4,TGCAGTGCTGCCCTAGGAGAAAAACTGTTTTTT,CSAALGEKLFF
TRBV28,NA,TRBD2,TRBJ2-1,TGTGCCAGCAGTTTGGCGGGACTAGCGGGAGGGGTCAATGAGCAGTTCTTC,CASSLAGLAGGVNEQFF
TRBV5-1,NA,TRBD2,TRBJ2-7,TGCGCCAGCAGCTTGTCGCCTAGCGGCACAACCTACGAGCAGTACTTC,CASSLSPSGTTYEQYF
TRBV27,NA,NA,TRBJ2-1,TGTGCCAGCAGTTCGGGGGACGGCCACAATGAGCAGTTCTTC,CASSSGDGHNEQFF
TRBV27,once,TRBD1,TRBJ2-1,TGTGCCAGCAGTTTATACCCGGGACAGTCCTACAATGAGCAGTTCTTC,CASSLYPGQSYNEQFF
TRBV9,NA,TRBD1,TRBJ1-2,TGTGCCAGCAGCGGGACAGGACTTTATGGCTACACCTTC,CASSGTGLYGYTF
TRBV7-9,NA,TRBD2,TRBJ2-5,TGTGCCAGCAGCTCGACCCCACCAACTAGCGGGGGGGCCCTAGAGACCCAGTACTTC,CASSSTPPTSGGALETQYF
TRBV28,once,NA,TRBJ1-1,TGTGCCACCGGGTCCAGGGGTCGGAACACTGAAGCTTTCTTT,CATGSRGRNTEAFF
TRBV5-1,NA,TRBD2,TRBJ2-3,TGCGCCAGCAGCCCCGGGACTAGCGGGAGTGCAGATACGCAGTATTTT,CASSPGTSGSADTQYF
TRBV4-3,NA,TRBD1,TRBJ1-2,TGCGCCAGCAGGCGACAGGGGGCAGCGAATGGCTACACCTTC,CASRRQGAANGYTF
TRBV18,NA,NA,TRBJ1-5,TGTGCCAGCTCACCCCGGCCGACAGGATTGGGTCAGCCCCAGCATTTT,CASSPRPTGLGQPQHF
TRBV5-1,NA,TRBD2,TRBJ2-3,TGCGCCAGCAGCTTGGATGGACTAGCGGACACAGATACGCAGTATTTT,CASSLDGLADTDTQYF
TRBV7-8,NA,TRBD1,TRBJ1-5,TGTGCCAGCAGCTTAGGCCGGGACAGAGGGGGTCAGCCCCAGCATTTT,CASSLGRDRGGQPQHF
TRBV20-1,NA,NA,TRBJ1-2,TGCAGTGCTAGCCAGTACGGCTACACCTTC,CSASQYGYTF
TRBV28,NA,TRBD1,TRBJ2-4,TGTGCCAGCAGTCCCGGGACAGGGAACCCCAAAAACATTCAGTACTTC,CASSPGTGNPKNIQYF
TRBV2,NA,NA,TRBJ1-6,TGTGCCAGCAGCCTTGAGGGAGCGTCCTATAATTCACCCCTCCACTTT,CASSLEGASYNSPLHF
TRBV2,NA,NA,TRBJ1-2,TGTGCCAGCAGTTTCCAGGGGACCTATGGCTACACCTTC,CASSFQGTYGYTF
TRBV7-2,NA,NA,TRBJ1-5,TGTGCCAGCAGCTTAGGGGGGGGTACTACTAATCAGCCCCAGCATTTT,CASSLGGGTTNQPQHF
TRBV30,NA,NA,TRBJ1-1,TGTGCCTGGACCAGGGCCAGGGGCACTGAAGCTTTCTTT,CAWTRARGTEAFF
TRBV5-1,NA,NA,TRBJ2-4,TGCGCCAGCAGCTTGGAAACAGACCTAGCCAAAAACATTCAGTACTTC,CASSLETDLAKNIQYF
TRBV4-1,NA,NA,TRBJ1-3,TGCGCCAGCAGCCAAGGTCGGGGGGCGCTCGGAAACACCATATATTTT,CASSQGRGALGNTIYF
TRBV7-3,NA,NA,TRBJ2-1,TGTGCCAGCAGCTTAGGGCTTTACAATGAGCAGTTCTTC,CASSLGLYNEQFF
TRBV7-3,NA,TRBD1,TRBJ2-1,TGTGCCAGCAGCCCAGGACAGGGGGAGTATGAGCAGTTCTTC,CASSPGQGEYEQFF
TRBV6-5,NA,NA,TRBJ2-7,TGTGCCAGCAGAACGGGACAAAGCCTCTACGAGCAGTACTTC,CASRTGQSLYEQYF
TRBV29-1,NA,NA,TRBJ1-3,TGCAGCGTTGAAGATCAGGCAGGGGTAGGAAACACCATATATTTT,CSVEDQAGVGNTIYF
TRBV29-1,NA,NA,TRBJ2-5,TGCAGCGTTGAACCAGACAATGCGGAGACCCAGTACTTC,CSVEPDNAETQYF
TRBV27,NA,TRBD1,TRBJ2-3,TGTGCCAGCCAGGGGGCAGATACGCAGTATTTT,CASQGADTQYF
TRBV7-2,NA,TRBD2,TRBJ2-7,TGTGCCAGCAGCCGTGTGCTAGCGGTCAACGAGCAGTACTTC,CASSRVLAVNEQYF
TRBV13,NA,TRBD2,TRBJ2-1,TGTGCCAGCAGCACGGGGGCCGGGACTAGCGGGGATCGTCCCTACAATGAGCAGTTCTTC,CASSTGAGTSGDRPYNEQFF
TRBV7-9,once,NA,TRBJ2-3,TGTGCCAGCAGCTCAAAACAGGGCTGGGCAGATACGCAGTATTTT,CASSSKQGWADTQYF
TRBV30,NA,NA,TRBJ1-5,TGTGCCTGGAGTGCGAGCAATCAGCCCCAGCATTTT,CAWSASNQPQHF
TRBV7-2,NA,TRBD1,TRBJ2-2,TGTGCCAGCAGCTTAACCCACAGGGGGGACACCGGGGAGCTGTTTTTT,CASSLTHRGDTGELFF
TRBV9,NA,NA,TRBJ1-3,TGTGCCAGCAGCGTACGGTCTGGAAACACCATATATTTT,CASSVRSGNTIYF
TRBV4-3,NA,TRBD2,TRBJ2-1,TGCGCCAGCAGCCAAGGAGGGGGGGGACTAGCGGGAGTGTGGCACTACAATGAGCAGTTCTTC,CASSQGGGGLAGVWHYNEQFF
TRBV4-2,NA,TRBD2,TRBJ2-1,TGTGCCAGCAGCCAAGGGGCCAGCGGGGGCTACAATGAGCAGTTCTTC,CASSQGASGGYNEQFF